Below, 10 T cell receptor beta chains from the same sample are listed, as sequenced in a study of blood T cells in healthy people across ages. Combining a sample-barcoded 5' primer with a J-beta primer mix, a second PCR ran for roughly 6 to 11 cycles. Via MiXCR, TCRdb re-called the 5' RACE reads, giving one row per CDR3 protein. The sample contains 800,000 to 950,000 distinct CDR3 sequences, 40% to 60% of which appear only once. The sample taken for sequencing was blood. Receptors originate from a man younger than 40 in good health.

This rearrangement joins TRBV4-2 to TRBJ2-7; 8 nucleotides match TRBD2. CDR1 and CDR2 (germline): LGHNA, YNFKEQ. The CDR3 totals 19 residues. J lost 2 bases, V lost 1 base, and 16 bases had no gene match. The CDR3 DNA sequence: TGTGCCAGCAGCCAAGCCTCCCTGGTAATAGCGGGGACGACCTACGAGCAGTACTTC. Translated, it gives CASSQASLVIAGTTYEQYF.

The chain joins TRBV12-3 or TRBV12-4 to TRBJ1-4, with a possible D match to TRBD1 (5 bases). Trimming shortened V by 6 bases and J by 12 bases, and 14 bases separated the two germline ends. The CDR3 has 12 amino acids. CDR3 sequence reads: CASRAGFEELFF. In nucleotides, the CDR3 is TGTGCCAGCAGGGCAGGGTTTGAGGAACTGTTTTTT.

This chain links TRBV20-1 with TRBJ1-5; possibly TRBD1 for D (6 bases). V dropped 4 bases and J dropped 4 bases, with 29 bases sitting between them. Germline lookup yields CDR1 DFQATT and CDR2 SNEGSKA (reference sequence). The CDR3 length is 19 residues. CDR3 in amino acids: CSATSFGTHSPVINQPQHF. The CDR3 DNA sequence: TGCAGTGCTACCAGTTTCGGGACACACTCACCCGTTATAAATCAGCCCCAGCATTTT.

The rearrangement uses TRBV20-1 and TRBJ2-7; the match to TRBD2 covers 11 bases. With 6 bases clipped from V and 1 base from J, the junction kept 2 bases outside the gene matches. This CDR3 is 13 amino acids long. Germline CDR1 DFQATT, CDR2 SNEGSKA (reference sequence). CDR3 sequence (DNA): TGCAGTGCCCCTAGCGGGGGGTCCTACGAGCAGTACTTC. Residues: CSAPSGGSYEQYF.

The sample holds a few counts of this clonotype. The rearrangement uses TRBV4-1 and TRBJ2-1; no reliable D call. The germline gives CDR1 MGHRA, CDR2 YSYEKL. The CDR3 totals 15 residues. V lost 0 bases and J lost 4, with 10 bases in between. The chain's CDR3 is CASSQDGIGYNEQFF. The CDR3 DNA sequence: TGCGCCAGCAGCCAAGATGGGATAGGGTACAATGAGCAGTTCTTC.

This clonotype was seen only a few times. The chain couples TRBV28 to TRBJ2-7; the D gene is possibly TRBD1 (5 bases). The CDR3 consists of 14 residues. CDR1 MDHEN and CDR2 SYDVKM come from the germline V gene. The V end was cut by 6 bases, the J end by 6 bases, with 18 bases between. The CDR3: CASRPPWAGSEQYF. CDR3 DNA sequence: TGTGCCAGCAGACCGCCTTGGGCAGGGTCCGAGCAGTACTTC.

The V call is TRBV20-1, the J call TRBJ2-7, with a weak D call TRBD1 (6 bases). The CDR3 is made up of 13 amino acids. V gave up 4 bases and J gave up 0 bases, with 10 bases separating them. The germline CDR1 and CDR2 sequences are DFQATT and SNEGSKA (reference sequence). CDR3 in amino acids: CSATGTSSYEQYF. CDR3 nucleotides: TGCAGTGCTACCGGGACAAGCTCCTACGAGCAGTACTTC.

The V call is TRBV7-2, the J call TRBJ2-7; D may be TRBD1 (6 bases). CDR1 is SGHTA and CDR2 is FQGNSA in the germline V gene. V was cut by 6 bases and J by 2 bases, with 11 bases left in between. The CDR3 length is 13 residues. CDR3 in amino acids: CASSQGFAYEQYF. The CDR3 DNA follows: TGTGCCAGCAGTCAGGGGTTTGCCTACGAGCAGTACTTC.

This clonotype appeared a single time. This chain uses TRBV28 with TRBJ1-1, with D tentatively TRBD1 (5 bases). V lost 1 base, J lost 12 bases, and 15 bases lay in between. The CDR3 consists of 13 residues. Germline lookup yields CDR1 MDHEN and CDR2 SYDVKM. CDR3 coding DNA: TGTGCCAGCAGTTTATCAGGGCAGGCCCATTCTTTCTTT. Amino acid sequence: CASSLSGQAHSFF.

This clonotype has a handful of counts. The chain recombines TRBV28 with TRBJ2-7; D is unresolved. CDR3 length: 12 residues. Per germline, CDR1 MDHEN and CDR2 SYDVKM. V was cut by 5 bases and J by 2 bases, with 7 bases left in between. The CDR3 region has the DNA TGTGCCAGCAGTCCCTACACCTACGAGCAGTACTTC. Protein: CASSPYTYEQYF.